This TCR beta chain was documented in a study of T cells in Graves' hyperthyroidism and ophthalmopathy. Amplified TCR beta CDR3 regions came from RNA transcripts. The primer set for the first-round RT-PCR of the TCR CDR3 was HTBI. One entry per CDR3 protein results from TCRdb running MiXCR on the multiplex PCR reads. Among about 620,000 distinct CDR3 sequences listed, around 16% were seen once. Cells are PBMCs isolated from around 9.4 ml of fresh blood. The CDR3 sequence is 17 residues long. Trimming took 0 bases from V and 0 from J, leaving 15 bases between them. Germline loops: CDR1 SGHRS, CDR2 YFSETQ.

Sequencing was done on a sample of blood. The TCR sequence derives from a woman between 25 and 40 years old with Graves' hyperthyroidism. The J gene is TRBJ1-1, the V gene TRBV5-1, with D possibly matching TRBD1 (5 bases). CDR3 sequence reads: CASSLGQWGLMNTEAFF. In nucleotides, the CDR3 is TGCGCCAGCAGCTTGGGACAGTGGGGACTGATGAACACTGAAGCTTTCTTT.